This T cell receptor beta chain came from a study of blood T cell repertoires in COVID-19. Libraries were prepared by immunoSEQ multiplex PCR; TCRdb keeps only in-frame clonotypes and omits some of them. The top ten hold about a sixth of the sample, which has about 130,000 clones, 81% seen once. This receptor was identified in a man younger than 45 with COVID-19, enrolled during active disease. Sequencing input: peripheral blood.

The CDR3 sequence: CASSNGRGAFMNTEAFF. DNA of the CDR3: TGCGCCAGCAGCAACGGTCGGGGGGCGTTCATGAACACTGAAGCTTTCTTT. V usage is TRBV5-1 and J usage is TRBJ1-1, with TRBD1 as a possible D gene (6 bases). The ends were cut back, 4 bases at V and 0 bases at J, with 19 bases in the middle. Looked up from germline, CDR1 is SGHRS and CDR2 is YFSETQ. The CDR3 extends over 17 amino acids.